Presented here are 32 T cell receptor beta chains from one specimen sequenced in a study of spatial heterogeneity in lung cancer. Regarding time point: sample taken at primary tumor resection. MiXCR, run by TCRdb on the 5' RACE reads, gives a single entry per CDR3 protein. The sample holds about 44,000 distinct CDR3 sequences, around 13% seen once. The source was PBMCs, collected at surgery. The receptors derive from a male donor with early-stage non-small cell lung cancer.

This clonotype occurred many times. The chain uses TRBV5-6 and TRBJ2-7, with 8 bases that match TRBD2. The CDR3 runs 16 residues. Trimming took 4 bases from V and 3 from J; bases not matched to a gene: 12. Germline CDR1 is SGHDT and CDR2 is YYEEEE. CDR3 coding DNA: TGTGCCAGCAGCCGAACTAGCGGAGAGGGGGTCTACGAGCAGTACTTC. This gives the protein CASSRTSGEGVYEQYF.

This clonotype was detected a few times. Here the CDR3 reads CSAPGQGADSPLHF. The CDR3, as DNA: TGCAGTGCTCCTGGACAGGGGGCCGATTCACCCCTCCACTTT. The J gene is TRBJ1-6, the V gene TRBV20-1; 11 bases are a match to TRBD1. The CDR3 consists of 14 residues. The J segment lost 8 bases and the V segment lost 5 bases, leaving 5 bases of the junction unmatched. CDR1 is DFQATT, CDR2 SNEGSKA, per germline (reference sequence).

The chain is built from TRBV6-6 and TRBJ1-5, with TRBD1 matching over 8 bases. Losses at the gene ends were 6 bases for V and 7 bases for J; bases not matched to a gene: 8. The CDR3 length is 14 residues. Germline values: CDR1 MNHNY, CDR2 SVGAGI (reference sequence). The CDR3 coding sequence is TGTGCCAGCAGAATGACAGGGGAGGGGCAGCCCCAGCATTTT. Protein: CASRMTGEGQPQHF.

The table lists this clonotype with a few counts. CDR3 protein: CASCTGTSSNTGELFF. DNA of the CDR3: TGTGCCAGCTGTACCGGGACTAGCTCGAACACCGGGGAGCTGTTTTTT. V gene TRBV12-3 or TRBV12-4 combines with J gene TRBJ2-2; 9 bases align to TRBD2. The CDR3 contains 16 residues. With V trimmed by 8 bases and J by 0 bases, 7 bases remained unmatched.

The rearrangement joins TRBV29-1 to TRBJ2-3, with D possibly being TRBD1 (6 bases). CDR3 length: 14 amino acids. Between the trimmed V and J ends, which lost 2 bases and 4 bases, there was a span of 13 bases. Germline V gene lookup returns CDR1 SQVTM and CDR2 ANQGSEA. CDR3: CSVERGGSADTQYF. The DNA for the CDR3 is TGCAGCGTTGAACGAGGGGGTAGCGCAGATACGCAGTATTTT.

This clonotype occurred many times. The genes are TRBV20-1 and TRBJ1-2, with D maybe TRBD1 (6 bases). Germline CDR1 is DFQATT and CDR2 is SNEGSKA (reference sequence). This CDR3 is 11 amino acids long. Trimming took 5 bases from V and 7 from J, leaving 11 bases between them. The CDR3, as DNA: TGCAGTGCTGGAGGGGGGCCTGGCTACACCTTC. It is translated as CSAGGGPGYTF.

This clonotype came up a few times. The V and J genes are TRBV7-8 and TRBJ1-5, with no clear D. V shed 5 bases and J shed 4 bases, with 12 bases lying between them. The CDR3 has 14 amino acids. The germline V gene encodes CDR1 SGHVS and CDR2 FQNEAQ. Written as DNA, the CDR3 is TGTGCCAGCAGCCCCTCTCGGGGAAATCAGCCCCAGCATTTT. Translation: CASSPSRGNQPQHF.

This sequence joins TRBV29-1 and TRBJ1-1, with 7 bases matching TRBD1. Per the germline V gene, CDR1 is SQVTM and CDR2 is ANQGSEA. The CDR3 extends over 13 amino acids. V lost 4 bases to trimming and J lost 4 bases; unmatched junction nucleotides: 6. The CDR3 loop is CSVAREGATEAFF. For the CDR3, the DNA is TGCAGCGTTGCGAGAGAGGGGGCCACTGAAGCTTTCTTT.

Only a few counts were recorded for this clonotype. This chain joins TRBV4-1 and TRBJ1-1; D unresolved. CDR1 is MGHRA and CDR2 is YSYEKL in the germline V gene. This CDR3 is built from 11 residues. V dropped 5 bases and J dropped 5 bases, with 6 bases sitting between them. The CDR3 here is CASSVSTEAFF. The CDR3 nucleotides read TGCGCCAGCAGCGTGAGTACTGAAGCTTTCTTT.

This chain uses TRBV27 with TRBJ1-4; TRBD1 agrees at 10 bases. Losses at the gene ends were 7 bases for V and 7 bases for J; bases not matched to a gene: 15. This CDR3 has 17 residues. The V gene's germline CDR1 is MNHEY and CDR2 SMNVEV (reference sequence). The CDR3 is CASTLLGEGQGSEKLFF. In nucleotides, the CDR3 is TGTGCCAGCACCCTGCTGGGGGAGGGACAGGGGAGTGAAAAACTGTTTTTT. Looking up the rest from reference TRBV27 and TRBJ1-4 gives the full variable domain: EAQVTQNPRYLITVTGKKLTVTCSQNMNHEYMSWYRQDPGLGLRQIYYSMNVEVTDKGDVPEGYKVSRKEKRNFPLILESPSPNQTSLYFCASTLLGEGQGSEKLFFGSGTQLSVL.

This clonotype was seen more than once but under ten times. The CDR3 reads CASSLERGQPQHF. In nucleotides, the CDR3 is TGTGCCAGCAGCTTAGAAAGGGGTCAGCCCCAGCATTTT. The chain employs TRBV11-2 and TRBJ1-5; D is perhaps TRBD1 (5 bases). Germline-derived CDR1 and CDR2 are SGHAT and FQNNGV. V was cut by 0 bases and J by 6 bases, with 6 bases left in between. This CDR3 comprises 13 residues.

In nucleotides, the CDR3 is TGTGCCAGCAGCTTGCCGGGAGGGCGGAGAGATACGCAGTATTTT. Translated, it gives CASSLPGGRRDTQYF. The rearrangement uses TRBV5-4 and TRBJ2-3; the match to TRBD2 covers 8 bases. The CDR3 spans 15 residues. V was clipped by 1 base and J by 5 bases; unmatched bases: 6. Germline-derived CDR1 and CDR2 are SGHNT and YYREEE (reference sequence).

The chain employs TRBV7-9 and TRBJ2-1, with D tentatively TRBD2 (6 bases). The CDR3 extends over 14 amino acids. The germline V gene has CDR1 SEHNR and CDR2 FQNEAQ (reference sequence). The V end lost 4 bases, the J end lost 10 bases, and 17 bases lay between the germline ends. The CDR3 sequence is CASSSWLGGPEQFF. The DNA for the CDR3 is TGTGCCAGCAGCTCCTGGCTGGGGGGACCCGAGCAGTTCTTC.

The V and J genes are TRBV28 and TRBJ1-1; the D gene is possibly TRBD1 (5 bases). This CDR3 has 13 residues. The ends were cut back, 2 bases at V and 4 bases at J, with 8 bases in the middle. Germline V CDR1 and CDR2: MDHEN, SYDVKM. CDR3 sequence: CASSLQGGTEAFF. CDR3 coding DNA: TGTGCCAGCAGTTTACAGGGCGGCACTGAAGCTTTCTTT.

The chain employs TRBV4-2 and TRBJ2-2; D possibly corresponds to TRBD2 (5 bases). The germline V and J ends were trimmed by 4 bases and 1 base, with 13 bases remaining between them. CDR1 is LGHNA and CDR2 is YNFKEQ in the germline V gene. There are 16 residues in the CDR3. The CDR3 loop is CASSPYRGENTGELFF. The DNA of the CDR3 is TGTGCCAGCAGCCCGTACCGGGGAGAGAACACCGGGGAGCTGTTTTTT.

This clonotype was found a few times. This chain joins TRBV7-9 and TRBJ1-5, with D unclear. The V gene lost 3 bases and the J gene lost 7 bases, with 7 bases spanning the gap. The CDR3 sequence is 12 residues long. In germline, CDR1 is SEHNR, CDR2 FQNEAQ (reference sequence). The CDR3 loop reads CASSFRSQPQHF. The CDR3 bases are TGTGCCAGCAGCTTCCGTTCGCAGCCCCAGCATTTT.

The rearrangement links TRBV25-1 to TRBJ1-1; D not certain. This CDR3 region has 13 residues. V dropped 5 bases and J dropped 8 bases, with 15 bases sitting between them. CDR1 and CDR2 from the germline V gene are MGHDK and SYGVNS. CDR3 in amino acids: CASSPSAGLEAFF. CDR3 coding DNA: TGTGCCAGCAGTCCCTCCGCCGGGTTAGAAGCTTTCTTT.

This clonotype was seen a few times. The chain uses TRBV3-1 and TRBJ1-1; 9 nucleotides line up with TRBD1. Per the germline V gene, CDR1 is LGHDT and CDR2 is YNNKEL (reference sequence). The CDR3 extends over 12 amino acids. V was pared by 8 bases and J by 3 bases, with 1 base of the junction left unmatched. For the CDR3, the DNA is TGTGCCAGCGGGGACAGGGACACTGAAGCTTTCTTT. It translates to CASGDRDTEAFF.

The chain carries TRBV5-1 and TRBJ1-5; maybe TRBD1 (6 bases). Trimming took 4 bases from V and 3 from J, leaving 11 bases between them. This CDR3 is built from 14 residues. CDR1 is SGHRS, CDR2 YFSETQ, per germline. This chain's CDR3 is CASSLGQPNQPQHF. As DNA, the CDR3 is TGCGCCAGCAGCCTCGGACAGCCCAATCAGCCCCAGCATTTT.

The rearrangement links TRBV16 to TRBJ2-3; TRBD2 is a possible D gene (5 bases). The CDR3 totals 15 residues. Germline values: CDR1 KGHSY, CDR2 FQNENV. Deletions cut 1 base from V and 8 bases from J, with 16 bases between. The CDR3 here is CASSQLNGGGGTQYF. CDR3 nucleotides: TGTGCCAGCAGCCAATTGAATGGCGGTGGAGGTACGCAGTATTTT.

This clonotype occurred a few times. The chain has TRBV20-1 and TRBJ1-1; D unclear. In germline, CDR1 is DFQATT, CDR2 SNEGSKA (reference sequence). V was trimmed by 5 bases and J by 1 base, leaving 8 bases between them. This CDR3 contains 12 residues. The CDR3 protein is CSAASANTEAFF. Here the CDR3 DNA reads TGCAGTGCTGCAAGCGCGAACACTGAAGCTTTCTTT.

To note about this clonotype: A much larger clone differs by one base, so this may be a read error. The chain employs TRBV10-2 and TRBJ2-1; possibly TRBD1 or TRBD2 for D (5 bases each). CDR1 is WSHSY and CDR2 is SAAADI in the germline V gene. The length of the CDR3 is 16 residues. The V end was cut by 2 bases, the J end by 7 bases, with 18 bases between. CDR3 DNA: TGCGCCAGCAGTGAGAATAGCGCGAGGGGTAGGAATGAGCAGTTCTTC. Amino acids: CASSENSARGRNEQFF.

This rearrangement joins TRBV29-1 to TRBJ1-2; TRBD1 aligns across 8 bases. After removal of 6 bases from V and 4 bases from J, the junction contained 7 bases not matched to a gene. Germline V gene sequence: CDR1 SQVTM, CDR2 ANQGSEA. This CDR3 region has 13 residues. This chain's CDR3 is CSVFGQGVYGYTF. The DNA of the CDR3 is TGCAGCGTATTCGGACAGGGCGTCTATGGCTACACCTTC.

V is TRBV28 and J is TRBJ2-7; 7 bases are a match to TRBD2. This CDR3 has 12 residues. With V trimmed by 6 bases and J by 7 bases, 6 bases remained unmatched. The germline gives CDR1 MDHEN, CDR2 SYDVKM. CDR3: CASSLGGKEQYF. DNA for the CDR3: TGTGCCAGCAGCCTGGGGGGGAAGGAGCAGTACTTC.

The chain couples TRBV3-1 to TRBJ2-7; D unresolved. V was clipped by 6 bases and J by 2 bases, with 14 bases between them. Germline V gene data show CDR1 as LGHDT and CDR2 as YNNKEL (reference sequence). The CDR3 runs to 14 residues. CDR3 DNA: TGTGCCAGCAGGGCCGGCCCAAGGGCCTACGAGCAGTACTTC. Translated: CASRAGPRAYEQYF.

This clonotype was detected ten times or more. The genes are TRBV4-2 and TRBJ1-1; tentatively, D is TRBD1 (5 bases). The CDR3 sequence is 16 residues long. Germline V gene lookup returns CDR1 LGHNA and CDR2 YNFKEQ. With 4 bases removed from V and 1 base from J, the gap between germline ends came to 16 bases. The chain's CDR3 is CASSPISARGNTEAFF. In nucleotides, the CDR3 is TGTGCCAGCAGCCCGATCAGCGCGAGGGGGAACACTGAAGCTTTCTTT.

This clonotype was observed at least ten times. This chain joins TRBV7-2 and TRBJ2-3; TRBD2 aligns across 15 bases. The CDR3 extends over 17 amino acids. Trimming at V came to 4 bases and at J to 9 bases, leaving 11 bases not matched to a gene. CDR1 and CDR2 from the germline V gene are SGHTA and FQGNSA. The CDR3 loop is CASSSPGLAGGVGTQYF. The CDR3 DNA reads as TGTGCCAGCAGCTCCCCAGGACTAGCGGGAGGGGTTGGCACGCAGTATTTT.

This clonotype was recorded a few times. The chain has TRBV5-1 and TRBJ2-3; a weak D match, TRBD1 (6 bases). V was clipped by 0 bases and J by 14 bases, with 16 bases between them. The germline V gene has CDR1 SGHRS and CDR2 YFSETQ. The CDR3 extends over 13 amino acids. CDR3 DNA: TGCGCCAGCAGCTTGGAGACCCAGGGGTCGGCGTATTTT. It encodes CASSLETQGSAYF.

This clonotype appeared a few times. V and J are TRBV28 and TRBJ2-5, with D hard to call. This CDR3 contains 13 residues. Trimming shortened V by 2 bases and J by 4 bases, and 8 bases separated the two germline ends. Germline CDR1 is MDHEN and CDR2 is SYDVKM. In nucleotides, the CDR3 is TGTGCCAGCAGTTTAACTCCGAGAGAGACCCAGTACTTC. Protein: CASSLTPRETQYF.

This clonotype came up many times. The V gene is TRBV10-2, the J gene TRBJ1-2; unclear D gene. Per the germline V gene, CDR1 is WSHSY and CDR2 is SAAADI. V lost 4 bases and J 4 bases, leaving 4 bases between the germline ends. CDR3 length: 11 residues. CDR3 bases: TGCGCCAGCAGTGGGACCTATGGCTACACCTTC. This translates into CASSGTYGYTF.

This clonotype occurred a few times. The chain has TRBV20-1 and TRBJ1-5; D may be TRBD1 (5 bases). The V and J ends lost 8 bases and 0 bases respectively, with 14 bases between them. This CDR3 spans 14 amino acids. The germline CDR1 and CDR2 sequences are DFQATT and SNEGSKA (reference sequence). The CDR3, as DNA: TGCAGTCCCAGGGACGGGAATAGCAATCAGCCCCAGCATTTT. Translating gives CSPRDGNSNQPQHF.

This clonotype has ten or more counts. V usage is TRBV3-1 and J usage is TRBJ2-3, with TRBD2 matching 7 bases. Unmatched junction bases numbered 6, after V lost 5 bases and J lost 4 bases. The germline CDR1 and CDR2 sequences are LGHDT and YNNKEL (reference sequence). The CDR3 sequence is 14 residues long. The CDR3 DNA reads TGTGCCAGCAGCTGGGAGGGAAGCCCAGATACGCAGTATTTT. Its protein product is CASSWEGSPDTQYF.